This T cell receptor (beta chain) emerged from a study of tumor-infiltrating lymphocytes in localized non-small cell lung cancer. Turning to the study itself: The cohort mixed smokers and never-smokers, several histologies, and some post-neoadjuvant-chemotherapy samples. Tumor tissue and non-adjacent uninvolved lung came from each patient.

Overall study findings and caveats: Not all patients were TCR sequenced, owing to tissue quantity. Different pieces of the same tissue went to different assays, confounding technical variation with intratumor heterogeneity.

The method was immunoSEQ multiplex PCR; TCRdb's version includes in-frame clones alone and lacks a portion of them. The sample includes approximately 8,400 clones, approximately 71% seen only once; the top ten take 5.7%. Concerning this clone itself: Its target is unknown.

There are 15 residues in the CDR3. The ends were cut back, 3 bases at V and 7 bases at J, with 19 bases in the middle. Germline-derived CDR1 and CDR2 are SGHTA and FQGNSA. The chain recombines TRBV7-2 with TRBJ2-7; D is perhaps TRBD2 (6 bases). Material for sequencing was uninvolved lung tissue not adjacent to the tumor. This receptor was obtained from a human donor with non-small cell lung cancer. The CDR3 region is CASSFMTGARGEQYF. CDR3 bases: TGTGCCAGCAGCTTCATGACGGGAGCCCGGGGGGAGCAGTACTTC. Filled out from reference TRBV7-2 and TRBJ2-7, the complete variable domain reads GAGVSQSPSNKVTEKGKDVELRCDPISGHTALYWYRQSLGQGLEFLIYFQGNSAPDKSGLPSDRFSAERTGGSVSTLTIQRTQQEDSAVYLCASSFMTGARGEQYFGPGTRLTVT.